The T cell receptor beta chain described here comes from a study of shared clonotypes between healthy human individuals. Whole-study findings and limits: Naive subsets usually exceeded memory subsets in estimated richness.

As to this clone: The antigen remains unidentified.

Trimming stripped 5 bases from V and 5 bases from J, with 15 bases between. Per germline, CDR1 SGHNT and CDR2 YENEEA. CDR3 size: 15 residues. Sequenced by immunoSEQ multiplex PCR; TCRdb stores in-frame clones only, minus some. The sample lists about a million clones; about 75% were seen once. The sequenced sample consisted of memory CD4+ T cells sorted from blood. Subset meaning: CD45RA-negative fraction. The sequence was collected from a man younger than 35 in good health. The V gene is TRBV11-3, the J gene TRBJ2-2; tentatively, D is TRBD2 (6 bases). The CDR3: CASSPTSTRTGELFF. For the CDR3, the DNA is TGTGCCAGCAGCCCTACTAGCACGAGGACCGGGGAGCTGTTTTTT.